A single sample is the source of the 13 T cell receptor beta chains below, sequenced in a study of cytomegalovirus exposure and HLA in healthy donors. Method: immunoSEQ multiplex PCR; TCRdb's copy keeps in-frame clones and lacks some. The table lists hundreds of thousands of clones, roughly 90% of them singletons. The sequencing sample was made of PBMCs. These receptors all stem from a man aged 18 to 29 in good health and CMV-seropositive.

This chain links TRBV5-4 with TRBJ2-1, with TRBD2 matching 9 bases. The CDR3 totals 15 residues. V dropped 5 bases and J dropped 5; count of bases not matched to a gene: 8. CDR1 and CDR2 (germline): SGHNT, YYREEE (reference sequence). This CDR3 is CASSLSGRSDNEQFF. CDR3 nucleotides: TGTGCCAGCAGTCTCAGCGGGAGGTCTGACAATGAGCAGTTCTTC.

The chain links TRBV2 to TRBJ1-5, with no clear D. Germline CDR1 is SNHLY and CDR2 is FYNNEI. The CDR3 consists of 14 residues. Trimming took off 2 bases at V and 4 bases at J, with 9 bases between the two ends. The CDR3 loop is CASSESGPNQPQHF. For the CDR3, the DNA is TGTGCCAGCAGTGAAAGTGGGCCGAATCAGCCCCAGCATTTT.

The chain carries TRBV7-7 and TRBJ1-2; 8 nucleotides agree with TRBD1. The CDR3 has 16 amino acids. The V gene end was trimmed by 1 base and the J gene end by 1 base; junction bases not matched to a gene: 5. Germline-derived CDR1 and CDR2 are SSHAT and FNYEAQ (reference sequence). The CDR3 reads CASSLVRDRNNYGYTF. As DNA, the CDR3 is TGTGCCAGCAGCTTAGTGCGGGACAGGAATAACTATGGCTACACCTTC.

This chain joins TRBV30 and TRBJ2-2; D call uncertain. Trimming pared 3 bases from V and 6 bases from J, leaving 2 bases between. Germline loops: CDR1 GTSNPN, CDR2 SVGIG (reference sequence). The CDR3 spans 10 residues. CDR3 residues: CAWSPGELFF. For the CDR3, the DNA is TGTGCCTGGAGCCCCGGGGAGCTGTTTTTT.

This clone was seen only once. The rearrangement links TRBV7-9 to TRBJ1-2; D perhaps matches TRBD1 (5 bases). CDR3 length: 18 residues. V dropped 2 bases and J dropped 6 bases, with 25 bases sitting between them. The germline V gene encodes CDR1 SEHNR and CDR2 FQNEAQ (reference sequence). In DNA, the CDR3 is TGTGCCAGCAGCTTAACTCGGCCAGGGCAATCGAAGCGGAATGGCTACACCTTC. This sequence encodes CASSLTRPGQSKRNGYTF.

CDR3 loop: CASSSANQPQHF. CDR3 nucleotide sequence: TGTGCCAGCAGCTCCGCCAATCAGCCCCAGCATTTT. The chain links TRBV7-6 to TRBJ1-5; no clear D gene. The V end lost 4 bases, the J end lost 3 bases, and 4 bases lay between the germline ends. The germline gives CDR1 SGHVS, CDR2 FNYEAQ. The CDR3 is made up of 12 amino acids.

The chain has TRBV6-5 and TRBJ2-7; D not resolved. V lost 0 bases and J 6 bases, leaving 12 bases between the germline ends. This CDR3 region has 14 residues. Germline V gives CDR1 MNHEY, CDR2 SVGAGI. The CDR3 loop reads CASSYSPIRLEQYF. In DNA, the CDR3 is TGTGCCAGCAGTTACTCCCCCATCCGGCTCGAGCAGTACTTC.

The CDR3 nucleotides are TGTGCCAGCAGCTTTAGTGGGAGCGGGGAGCTGTTTTTT. Encoded protein: CASSFSGSGELFF. The gene calls are TRBV7-2 and TRBJ2-2; weak D call: TRBD2 (5 bases). Trimming shortened V by 3 bases and J by 7 bases, and 9 bases separated the two germline ends. Germline assignment: CDR1 SGHTA and CDR2 FQGNSA. This CDR3 comprises 13 residues.

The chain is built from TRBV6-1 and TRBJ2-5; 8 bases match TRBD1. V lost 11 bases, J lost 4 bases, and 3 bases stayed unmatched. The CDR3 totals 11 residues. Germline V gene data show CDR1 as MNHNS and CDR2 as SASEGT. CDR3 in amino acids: CAGQGRETQYF. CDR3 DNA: TGTGCCGGACAGGGCCGAGAGACCCAGTACTTC.

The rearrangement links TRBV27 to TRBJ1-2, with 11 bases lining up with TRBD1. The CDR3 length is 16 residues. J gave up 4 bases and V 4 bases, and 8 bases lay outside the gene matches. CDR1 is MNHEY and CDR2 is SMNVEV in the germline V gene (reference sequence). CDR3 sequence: CASSSTRTGGVYGYTF. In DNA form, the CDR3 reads TGTGCCAGCAGTTCCACCCGGACAGGGGGCGTCTATGGCTACACCTTC.

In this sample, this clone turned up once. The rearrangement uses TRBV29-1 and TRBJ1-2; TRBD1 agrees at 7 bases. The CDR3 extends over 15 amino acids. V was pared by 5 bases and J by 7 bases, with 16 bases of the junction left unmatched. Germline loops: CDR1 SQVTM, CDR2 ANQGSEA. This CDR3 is CSVPVTQTGVSGYTF. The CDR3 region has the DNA TGCAGCGTTCCCGTCACCCAAACAGGGGTGAGTGGCTACACCTTC.

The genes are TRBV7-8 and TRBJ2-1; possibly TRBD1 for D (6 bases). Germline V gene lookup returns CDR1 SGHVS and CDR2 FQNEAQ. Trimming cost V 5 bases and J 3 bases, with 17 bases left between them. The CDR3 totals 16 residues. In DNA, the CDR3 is TGTGCCAGCAGCCCCCCGGGCAGGGGAAACTACAATGAGCAGTTCTTC. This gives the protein CASSPPGRGNYNEQFF.

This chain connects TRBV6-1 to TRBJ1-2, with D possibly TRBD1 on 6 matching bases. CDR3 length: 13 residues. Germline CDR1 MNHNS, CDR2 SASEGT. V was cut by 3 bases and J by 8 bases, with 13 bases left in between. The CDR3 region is CASSEPRGSGYTF. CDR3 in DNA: TGTGCCAGCAGTGAGCCCAGGGGAAGCGGCTACACCTTC.